One sample yielded the 32 T cell receptor beta chains listed below, sequenced in a study of human T cells and chemical hapten exposure. Sample time point: patch test 1, 2 weeks after DPC sensitization. The treatment was: therapeutic diphenylcyclopropenone sensitization with weekly scalp DPC. Via MiXCR, TCRdb re-called the RACE reads, giving one row per CDR3 protein. The sample lists tens of thousands of distinct CDR3 sequences, approximately 10% seen once, with 3.5% in the top ten. The specimen was whole blood, collected in connection with sensitization to the hapten diphenylcyclopropenone (DPC). The receptors were gathered from a woman in her sixties or seventies with alopecia areata. Some clones in this sample may be carry-over from other donors' samples.

This clonotype showed up many times. This chain uses TRBV7-3 with TRBJ2-1; perhaps TRBD2 as D (6 bases). The CDR3 is made up of 15 amino acids. Trimming pared 1 base from V and 8 bases from J, leaving 15 bases between. Germline assignment: CDR1 SGHTA and CDR2 FQGTGA. CDR3 amino acids: CASSLMGTPGDEQFF. The CDR3 DNA sequence: TGTGCCAGCAGCTTAATGGGGACTCCGGGCGATGAGCAGTTCTTC.

The chain couples TRBV4-2 to TRBJ1-5; 9 nucleotides align to TRBD1. V shed 1 base and J 6 bases; nucleotides not matched to a gene: 4. This CDR3 has 15 amino acids. The germline CDR1 and CDR2 sequences are LGHNA and YNFKEQ. The DNA of the CDR3 is TGTGCCAGCAGCCAAGCAGACAGGGGGGTTCAGCCCCAGCATTTT. The encoded protein is CASSQADRGVQPQHF.

The table lists this clonotype with a few counts. J is TRBJ1-2 and V is TRBV10-3; D is unresolved. This CDR3 has 11 amino acids. Per the germline V gene, CDR1 is ENHRY and CDR2 is SYGVKD. The germline V and J ends were trimmed by 8 bases and 3 bases, with 7 bases remaining between them. CDR3 DNA sequence: TGTGCCATCGGGAACTACTATGGCTACACCTTC. It translates to CAIGNYYGYTF.

About this clonotype: A much more abundant neighbour one base away suggests this may be a read error. V and J are TRBV29-1 and TRBJ2-2; tentatively, D is TRBD2 (6 bases). Germline V gene lookup returns CDR1 SQVTM and CDR2 ANQGSEA. This CDR3 is built from 13 residues. V gave up 2 bases and J gave up 7 bases, with 11 bases separating them. The CDR3 protein is CSVEFVGGGELFF. The DNA of the CDR3 is TGCAGCGTTGAATTTGTGGGAGGCGGGGAGCTGTTTTTT.

This clonotype was observed at least ten times. The genes are TRBV18 and TRBJ1-2, with 7 bases aligning to TRBD1. Germline V gene data show CDR1 as KGHSH and CDR2 as LQKENI. CDR3 length: 16 residues. The junction had 8 bases not matched to a gene; V was cut back by 0 bases and J by 4 bases. The CDR3 is CASSPPSTGVGYGYTF. The CDR3, as DNA: TGTGCCAGCTCACCACCGTCCACAGGGGTTGGCTATGGCTACACCTTC.

The gene calls are TRBV5-1 and TRBJ1-2, with D uncertain. V lost 4 bases and J lost 8, with 18 bases in between. CDR1 and CDR2 (germline): SGHRS, YFSETQ. The CDR3 has 14 residues. The CDR3 bases are TGCGCCAGCAGCCTGACACTCTCCCCTATAGGCTACACCTTC. This sequence encodes CASSLTLSPIGYTF.

This clonotype has only a few counts. The rearrangement uses TRBV5-4 and TRBJ1-4; maybe TRBD1 (6 bases). This CDR3 is built from 15 residues. Trimming removed 2 bases from V and 7 bases from J, with 15 bases in between. Germline lookup yields CDR1 SGHNT and CDR2 YYREEE (reference sequence). CDR3 nucleotides: TGTGCCAGCAGCTTACAGGGCCAGGGGCCTGAAAAACTGTTTTTT. Protein: CASSLQGQGPEKLFF.

This clonotype was seen ten or more times. The chain links TRBV7-9 to TRBJ1-1, with TRBD1 matching over 7 bases. CDR3 size: 15 residues. Germline V gene sequence: CDR1 SEHNR, CDR2 FQNEAQ (reference sequence). V gave up 5 bases and J gave up 0 bases; unmatched junction bases: 6. The CDR3: CASSGKQGMNTEAFF. The CDR3 DNA follows: TGTGCCAGCAGCGGAAAACAGGGGATGAACACTGAAGCTTTCTTT. Filled out from reference TRBV7-9 and TRBJ1-1, the complete variable domain reads DTGVSQNPRHKITKRGQNVTFRCDPISEHNRLYWYRQTLGQGPEFLTYFQNEAQLEKSRLLSDRFSAERPKGSFSTLEIQRTEQGDSAMYLCASSGKQGMNTEAFFGQGTRLTVV.

The chain uses TRBV30 and TRBJ1-2, with 9 bases aligning to TRBD1. This CDR3 comprises 18 residues. Germline values: CDR1 GTSNPN, CDR2 SVGIG (reference sequence). V shed 2 bases and J 4 bases; nucleotides not matched to a gene: 17. As DNA, the CDR3 is TGTGCCTGGAGTCTTTCCGGGACAGGGTTGTTCTGGGGCTATGGCTACACCTTC. It yields the protein CAWSLSGTGLFWGYGYTF.

This clonotype has ten or more counts. V usage is TRBV7-3 and J usage is TRBJ2-1, with TRBD2 identical over 11 bases. Germline lookup yields CDR1 SGHTA and CDR2 FQGTGA. The CDR3 runs 15 residues. V lost 2 bases, J lost 9 bases, and 6 bases stayed unmatched. For the CDR3, the DNA is TGTGCCAGCAGCTTAGTAGCGGGGGGGCCCTTTGAGCAGTTCTTC. Translating gives CASSLVAGGPFEQFF.

The V gene is TRBV6-5, the J gene TRBJ2-3; tentatively, D is TRBD2 (6 bases). This CDR3 is built from 12 residues. Germline V CDR1 and CDR2: MNHEY, SVGAGI. Trimming removed 6 bases from V and 6 bases from J, with 10 bases in between. The CDR3 DNA is TGTGCCAGCAGAACCCGGGAGGATACGCAGTATTTT. Translation: CASRTREDTQYF.

The chain couples TRBV20-1 to TRBJ1-5; possible D gene TRBD1, 5 bases. The CDR3 covers 13 residues. Germline-derived CDR1 and CDR2 are DFQATT and SNEGSKA (reference sequence). Trimming stripped 6 bases from V and 3 bases from J, with 12 bases between. CDR3 coding DNA: TGCAGTGCCGGAAGGGGTTTCAATCAGCCCCAGCATTTT. Protein: CSAGRGFNQPQHF.

Many counts were recorded for this clonotype. The chain carries TRBV9 and TRBJ2-3, with 8 bases identical to TRBD2. CDR1 SGDLS and CDR2 YYNGEE come from the germline V gene. The CDR3 contains 15 residues. The V and J ends lost 3 bases and 3 bases, in that order; junction bases with no gene match: 6. The CDR3 DNA reads TGTGCCAGCAGCGCATACGGGGGGGCGACAGATACGCAGTATTTT. Translating gives CASSAYGGATDTQYF.

With respect to this clonotype: This clone may be a read error of a much larger clone one base away. The chain uses TRBV12-3 or TRBV12-4 and TRBJ1-5; D may be TRBD1 (5 bases). V lost 6 bases, J lost 9 bases, and 18 bases lay in between. The CDR3 length is 14 residues. This CDR3 reads CASSAGSYYRPQHF. CDR3 in DNA: TGTGCCAGCAGCGCAGGGTCGTATTATCGGCCCCAGCATTTT.

At least ten counts were recorded for this clonotype. The genes are TRBV25-1 and TRBJ2-2; no firm D call. CDR3 length: 11 residues. V dropped 6 bases and J dropped 6 bases, with 5 bases sitting between them. Germline CDR1 reads MGHDK; CDR2 reads SYGVNS. CDR3 nucleotides: TGTGCCAGCAGGTACGCCGGGGAGCTGTTTTTT. Translation gives CASRYAGELFF. Supplemented by reference TRBV25-1 and TRBJ2-2, the full variable domain reads EADIYQTPRYLVIGTGKKITLECSQTMGHDKMYWYQQDPGMELHLIHYSYGVNSTEKGDLSSESTVSRIRTEHFPLTLESARPSHTSQYLCASRYAGELFFGEGSRLTVL.

This clonotype came up many times. The chain links TRBV6-6 to TRBJ2-2; D is perhaps TRBD2 (6 bases). This CDR3 has 16 residues. Trimming cost V 0 bases and J 3 bases, with 11 bases left between them. Germline V lookup: CDR1 MNHNY, CDR2 SVGAGI (reference sequence). The CDR3 protein is CASSYSAGGDTGELFF. As DNA, the CDR3 is TGTGCCAGCAGTTACTCGGCCGGGGGAGACACCGGGGAGCTGTTTTTT.

This clonotype was counted ten times or more. The chain combines TRBV30 with TRBJ2-7; D not resolved. Trimming left V 3 bases short and J 3 bases short, with 9 bases between. The CDR3 is 12 residues long. Germline values: CDR1 GTSNPN, CDR2 SVGIG (reference sequence). The chain's CDR3 is CAWRGLNYEQYF. CDR3 bases: TGTGCCTGGAGGGGCCTGAACTACGAGCAGTACTTC.

This clonotype showed up just a few times. J is TRBJ2-1 and V is TRBV11-2; 9 nucleotides match TRBD2. The CDR3 has 16 residues. Germline-derived CDR1 and CDR2 are SGHAT and FQNNGV. The ends lost 5 bases at V and 2 bases at J; junction bases unmatched: 7. DNA of the CDR3: TGTGCCAGCAGCCGCGAGGGCGGGGGGGCCTACAATGAGCAGTTCTTC. This translates into CASSREGGGAYNEQFF.

This clonotype was picked up many times. J is TRBJ2-3 and V is TRBV7-2; 15 positions match TRBD2. Trimming took 5 bases from V and 1 from J; bases not matched to a gene: 7. Germline CDR1 is SGHTA and CDR2 is FQGNSA. This CDR3 has 18 amino acids. CDR3 in DNA: TGTGCCAGCAGCCCCCCTGGACTAGCGGGGGGGGGCACAGATACGCAGTATTTT. It codes for CASSPPGLAGGGTDTQYF.

Many counts were recorded for this clonotype. This chain joins TRBV29-1 and TRBJ2-3, with 7 bases lining up with TRBD1. The germline CDR1 and CDR2 sequences are SQVTM and ANQGSEA. This CDR3 is 12 amino acids long. V lost 8 bases, J lost 5 bases, and 7 bases stayed unmatched. In DNA form, the CDR3 reads TGCAGCTTCGCAGGGGGAGAAGATACGCAGTATTTT. Its translation: CSFAGGEDTQYF.

This clonotype occurred many times. This sequence joins TRBV12-3 or TRBV12-4 and TRBJ2-1; perhaps TRBD1 as D (5 bases). The V end lost 8 bases, the J end lost 10 bases, and 15 bases lay between the germline ends. The CDR3 extends over 12 amino acids. CDR3 DNA: TGTGCCAGCGGTCCGCGATGGGGCGAGCAGTTCTTC. Its protein product is CASGPRWGEQFF.

The chain employs TRBV11-2 and TRBJ2-3, with 8 nucleotides matching TRBD1. There are 15 residues in the CDR3. The ends lost 2 bases at V and 6 bases at J; junction bases unmatched: 7. Germline CDR1 reads SGHAT; CDR2 reads FQNNGV. CDR3 bases: TGTGCCAGCAGCTTATCTCCCGGACAGGGTGATACGCAGTATTTT. Translated, it gives CASSLSPGQGDTQYF.

CDR3 sequence: CASTSLARGYEQFF. The DNA of the CDR3 is TGTGCCAGCACTTCCCTGGCCCGGGGGTACGAGCAGTTCTTC. The chain couples TRBV6-2 or TRBV6-3 to TRBJ2-1; D is perhaps TRBD2 (6 bases). Trimming took off 7 bases at V and 10 bases at J, with 20 bases between the two ends. Germline V gene data show CDR1 as MNHEY and CDR2 as SVGEGT. The CDR3 has 14 amino acids.

This clonotype has at least ten counts. V usage is TRBV7-9 and J usage is TRBJ1-4; D may be TRBD1 (6 bases). CDR1 and CDR2 from the germline V gene are SEHNR and FQNEAQ (reference sequence). The V and J ends lost 5 bases and 3 bases respectively, with 13 bases between them. The CDR3 covers 15 residues. The CDR3 sequence is CASSVSTGSNEKLFF. Written as DNA, the CDR3 is TGTGCCAGCAGCGTCTCTACAGGGTCTAATGAAAAACTGTTTTTT.

This clonotype has more than one count but fewer than ten. The CDR3 here is CASSTHNEQFF. CDR3 nucleotide sequence: TGTGCCAGCAGTACCCACAATGAGCAGTTCTTC. The genes are TRBV2 and TRBJ2-1; D is uncertain. The CDR3 contains 11 residues. The germline V gene encodes CDR1 SNHLY and CDR2 FYNNEI. V was cut by 5 bases and J by 5 bases, with 4 bases left in between.

The rearrangement links TRBV6-2 or TRBV6-3 to TRBJ2-3; 7 bases are shared with TRBD1. The germline CDR1 and CDR2 sequences are MNHEY and SVGEGT. The CDR3 runs to 17 residues. The V and J ends lost 8 bases and 1 base, in that order; junction bases with no gene match: 15. The CDR3 region has the DNA TGTGCCAGCCCTATGATACAGGGGAGAGATCGCACAGATACGCAGTATTTT. Amino acid sequence: CASPMIQGRDRTDTQYF.

This clonotype was picked up many times. V gene TRBV12-3 or TRBV12-4 combines with J gene TRBJ1-1; tentative D call: TRBD1 (6 bases). The length of the CDR3 is 14 residues. Trimming took 5 bases from V and 1 from J, leaving 11 bases between them. Here the CDR3 reads CASSKQGSNTEAFF. The CDR3 bases are TGTGCCAGCAGTAAACAGGGATCGAACACTGAAGCTTTCTTT.

Only a few counts were recorded for this clonotype. V usage is TRBV9 and J usage is TRBJ1-4; D uncertain. Germline loops: CDR1 SGDLS, CDR2 YYNGEE. This CDR3 region has 13 residues. The V end was cut by 2 bases, the J end by 14 bases, with 16 bases between. CDR3 coding DNA: TGTGCCAGCAGCGTTAGTAGCGGGTCGGGTCTGTTTTTT. Encoded protein: CASSVSSGSGLFF.

The table lists this clonotype with a few counts. This chain connects TRBV5-1 to TRBJ1-1; 7 bases agree with TRBD1. The ends lost 4 bases at V and 3 bases at J; junction bases unmatched: 6. This CDR3 has 14 amino acids. Looked up from germline, CDR1 is SGHRS and CDR2 is YFSETQ. CDR3 residues: CASSPGQAYTEAFF. CDR3 bases: TGCGCCAGCAGCCCTGGACAGGCCTACACTGAAGCTTTCTTT.

The chain uses TRBV6-1 and TRBJ2-1; tentatively, D is TRBD1 or TRBD2 (6 bases each). The CDR3 has 16 amino acids. From germline, CDR1 is MNHNS and CDR2 SASEGT. The ends were cut back, 7 bases at V and 4 bases at J, with 20 bases in the middle. CDR3 sequence reads: CASTPPGGGFYNEQFF. Here the CDR3 DNA reads TGTGCCAGCACCCCTCCCGGGGGCGGTTTTTACAATGAGCAGTTCTTC.

This chain links TRBV7-3 with TRBJ2-3, with 10 bases aligning to TRBD2. J gave up 1 base and V 4 bases, and 2 bases lay outside the gene matches. The CDR3 totals 15 residues. Germline values: CDR1 SGHTA, CDR2 FQGTGA. DNA of the CDR3: TGTGCCAGCAGCTCTCTAGCGGGGGGCACAGATACGCAGTATTTT. Its protein is CASSSLAGGTDTQYF.

There are a few counts of this clonotype. The chain joins TRBV7-6 to TRBJ1-3; no firm D call. Trimming pared 5 bases from V and 6 bases from J, leaving 26 bases between. The length of the CDR3 is 18 residues. Germline lookup yields CDR1 SGHVS and CDR2 FNYEAQ. CDR3 DNA: TGTGCCAGCAGCACTACCCGCGCGGCTCCGTCTCTGGAAAACACCATATATTTT. It is translated as CASSTTRAAPSLENTIYF.